Following are 14 T cell receptor beta chains from one sample sequenced in a study of blood T cell repertoires in COVID-19. Some clones are missing from TCRdb's copy, which holds only in-frame ones; the method was immunoSEQ multiplex PCR. This table holds hundreds of thousands of clones, approximately 84% found once. What was sequenced was PBMCs or T cells enriched from blood (not recorded which). The receptors here all came from a man between 35 and 55 years old who had recovered from COVID-19.

The chain links TRBV5-1 to TRBJ1-1; no reliable D call. This CDR3 spans 16 amino acids. Germline-derived CDR1 and CDR2 are SGHRS and YFSETQ. V lost 1 base, J lost 0 bases, and 13 bases lay in between. CDR3 DNA: TGCGCCAGCAGCTTGCTGCAGGATCCCATGAACACTGAAGCTTTCTTT. It is translated as CASSLLQDPMNTEAFF.

This clone was observed a handful of times. The V gene is TRBV7-2, the J gene TRBJ1-1; D gene ambiguous. Germline lookup yields CDR1 SGHTA and CDR2 FQGNSA. Trimming pared 1 base from V and 1 base from J, leaving 4 bases between. The CDR3 loop spans 13 amino acids. The CDR3 loop is CASSLEQNTEAFF. CDR3 nucleotide sequence: TGTGCCAGCAGCTTAGAACAGAACACTGAAGCTTTCTTT.

The chain couples TRBV18 to TRBJ1-4; D might be TRBD1 (6 bases). From germline, CDR1 is KGHSH and CDR2 LQKENI. The CDR3 runs 15 residues. V lost 2 bases, J lost 3 bases, and 10 bases lay in between. Here the CDR3 DNA reads TGTGCCAGCTCACCAGGGGACATGCCTAATGAAAAACTGTTTTTT. Its translation is CASSPGDMPNEKLFF.

The rearrangement links TRBV28 to TRBJ1-5; D gene uncertain. The CDR3 is 15 amino acids. Trimming took off 5 bases at V and 1 base at J, with 12 bases between the two ends. Germline assignment: CDR1 MDHEN and CDR2 SYDVKM. Here the CDR3 reads CASSPRSTSNQPQHF. In nucleotides, the CDR3 is TGTGCCAGCAGTCCCCGGTCAACGAGCAATCAGCCCCAGCATTTT. Based on the CDR3 plus reference TRBV28 and TRBJ1-5, the full variable domain is DVKVTQSSRYLVKRTGEKVFLECVQDMDHENMFWYRQDPGLGLRLIYFSYDVKMKEKGDIPEGYSVSREKKERFSLILESASTNQTSMYLCASSPRSTSNQPQHFGDGTRLSIL.

This rearrangement joins TRBV5-5 to TRBJ2-5; a weak D match, TRBD2 (6 bases). CDR3 length: 13 amino acids. The germline gives CDR1 SGHKS, CDR2 YYEKEE (reference sequence). Trimming cost V 6 bases and J 5 bases, with 14 bases left between them. The CDR3 loop reads CASTDWGVETQYF. The DNA for the CDR3 is TGTGCCAGCACCGACTGGGGGGTGGAGACCCAGTACTTC.

The rearrangement links TRBV7-8 to TRBJ1-5; D gene uncertain. Germline CDR1 reads SGHVS; CDR2 reads FQNEAQ. The CDR3 has 13 amino acids. V was cut by 1 base and J by 11 bases, with 12 bases left in between. DNA for the CDR3: TGTGCCAGCAGCTTAGAATGGGCGGGGTCCCAGCATTTT. Translation: CASSLEWAGSQHF.

The rearrangement uses TRBV6-2 or TRBV6-3 and TRBJ2-1; 7 bases map to TRBD1. The CDR3 is made up of 15 amino acids. Per germline, CDR1 MNHEY and CDR2 SVGEGT. V lost 2 bases, J lost 8 bases, and 9 bases stayed unmatched. The CDR3 coding sequence is TGTGCCAGCAGTTACCTTCGACAGGGCGCGGATGAGCAGTTCTTC. This gives the protein CASSYLRQGADEQFF.

CDR3 sequence: CAISVSDTEAFF. DNA of the CDR3: TGTGCCATCAGTGTATCAGACACTGAAGCTTTCTTT. The chain carries TRBV10-3 and TRBJ1-1, with D unclear. This CDR3 has 12 amino acids. V lost 4 bases and J lost 3, with 6 bases in between. Germline CDR1 reads ENHRY; CDR2 reads SYGVKD.

This sequence joins TRBV5-5 and TRBJ1-5, with 10 nucleotides matching TRBD1. V was pared by 4 bases and J by 4 bases, with 2 bases of the junction left unmatched. Germline lookup yields CDR1 SGHKS and CDR2 YYEKEE (reference sequence). The CDR3 totals 14 residues. DNA for the CDR3: TGTGCCAGCAGCGGGACAGGGGAAAATCAGCCCCAGCATTTT. Translating gives CASSGTGENQPQHF.

V is TRBV11-3 and J is TRBJ1-2; D remains ambiguous. This CDR3 has 14 residues. The germline gives CDR1 SGHNT, CDR2 YENEEA. V lost 3 bases to trimming and J lost 5 bases, with 13 bases between them. This CDR3 reads CASSLVDCSYGYTF. CDR3 DNA sequence: TGTGCCAGCAGCTTGGTAGACTGTAGTTATGGCTACACCTTC.

This rearrangement joins TRBV7-3 to TRBJ2-1; D perhaps matches TRBD1 (5 bases). CDR3 length: 15 amino acids. CDR1 is SGHTA and CDR2 is FQGTGA in the germline V gene. V gave up 1 base and J gave up 5 bases, with 12 bases separating them. The CDR3 spells CASSLKSQGHNEQFF. CDR3 DNA: TGTGCCAGCAGCTTAAAGTCCCAGGGCCACAATGAGCAGTTCTTC.

The V gene is TRBV7-2, the J gene TRBJ2-5, with TRBD2 identical over 11 bases. Germline V gives CDR1 SGHTA, CDR2 FQGNSA. There are 12 residues in the CDR3. The CDR3 loop reads CVSGGAWETQYF. In DNA form, the CDR3 reads TGTGTTAGCGGGGGGGCCTGGGAGACCCAGTACTTC.

V gene TRBV3-1 (or the pseudogene TRBV3-2) combines with J gene TRBJ2-3; unclear D gene. CDR1 and CDR2 from the germline V gene are LGHDT and YNNKEL (reference sequence). The length of the CDR3 is 15 residues. V was trimmed by 0 bases and J by 0 bases, leaving 7 bases between them. CDR3 DNA: TGTGCCAGCAGCCAAGAAATCGGTAGCACAGATACGCAGTATTTT. It codes for CASSQEIGSTDTQYF.

The J gene is TRBJ1-3, the V gene TRBV2; D is possibly TRBD1 (6 bases). Germline V CDR1 and CDR2: SNHLY, FYNNEI. This CDR3 spans 13 amino acids. Trimming cost V 10 bases and J 4 bases, with 14 bases left between them. The CDR3 is CAILPGDGNTIYF. The CDR3 nucleotides read TGTGCCATTTTACCAGGGGACGGAAACACCATATATTTT.